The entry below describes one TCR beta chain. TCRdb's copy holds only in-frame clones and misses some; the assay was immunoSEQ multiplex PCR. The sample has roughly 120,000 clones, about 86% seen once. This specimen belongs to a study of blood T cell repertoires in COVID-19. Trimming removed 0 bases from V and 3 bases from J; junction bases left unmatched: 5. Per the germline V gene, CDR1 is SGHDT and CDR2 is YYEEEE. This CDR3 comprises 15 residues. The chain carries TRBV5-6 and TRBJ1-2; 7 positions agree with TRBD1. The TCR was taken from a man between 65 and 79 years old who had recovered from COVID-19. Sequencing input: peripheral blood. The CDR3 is CASSLGTGADYGYTF. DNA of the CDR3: TGTGCCAGCAGCTTGGGAACAGGGGCAGACTATGGCTACACCTTC.